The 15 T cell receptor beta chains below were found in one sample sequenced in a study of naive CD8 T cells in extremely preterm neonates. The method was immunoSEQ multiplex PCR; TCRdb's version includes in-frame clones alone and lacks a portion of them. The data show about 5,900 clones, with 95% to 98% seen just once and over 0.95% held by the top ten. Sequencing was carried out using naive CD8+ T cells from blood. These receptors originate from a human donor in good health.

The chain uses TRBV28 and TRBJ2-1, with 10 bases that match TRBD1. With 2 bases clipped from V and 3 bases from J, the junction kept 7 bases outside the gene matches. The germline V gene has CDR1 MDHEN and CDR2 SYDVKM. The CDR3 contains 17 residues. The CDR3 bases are TGTGCCAGCAGTTTAATTGGTGGGACAGGGGACTACAATGAGCAGTTCTTC. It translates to CASSLIGGTGDYNEQFF.

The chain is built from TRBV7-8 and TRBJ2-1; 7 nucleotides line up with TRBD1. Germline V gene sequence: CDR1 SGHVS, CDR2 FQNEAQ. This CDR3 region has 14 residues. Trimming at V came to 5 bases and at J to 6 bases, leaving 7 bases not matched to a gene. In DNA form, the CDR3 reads TGTGCCAGCAGCACGACGGACAGGCGCAATGAGCAGTTCTTC. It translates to CASSTTDRRNEQFF. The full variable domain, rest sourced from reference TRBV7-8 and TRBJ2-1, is GAGVSQSPRYKVAKRGQDVALRCDPISGHVSLFWYQQALGQGPEFLTYFQNEAQLDKSGLPSDRFFAERPEGSVSTLKIQRTQQEDSAVYLCASSTTDRRNEQFFGPGTRLTVL.

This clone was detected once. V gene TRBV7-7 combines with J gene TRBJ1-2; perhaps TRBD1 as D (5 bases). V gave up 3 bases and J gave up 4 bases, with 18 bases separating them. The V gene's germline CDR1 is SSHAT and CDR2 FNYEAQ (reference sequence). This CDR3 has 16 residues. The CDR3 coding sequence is TGTGCCAGCAGCTTCCCGATCTTGACAGACACCTATGGCTACACCTTC. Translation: CASSFPILTDTYGYTF.

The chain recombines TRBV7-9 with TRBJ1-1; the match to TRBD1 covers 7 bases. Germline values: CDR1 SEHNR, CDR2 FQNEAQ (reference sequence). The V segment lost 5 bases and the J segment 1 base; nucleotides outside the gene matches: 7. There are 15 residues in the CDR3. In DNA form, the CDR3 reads TGTGCCAGCAGCGACGGCAGGGGGAGGAACACTGAAGCTTTCTTT. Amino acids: CASSDGRGRNTEAFF.

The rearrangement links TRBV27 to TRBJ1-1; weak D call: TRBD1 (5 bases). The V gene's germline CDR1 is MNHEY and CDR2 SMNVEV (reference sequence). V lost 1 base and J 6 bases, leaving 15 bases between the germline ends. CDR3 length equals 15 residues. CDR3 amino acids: CASSLWGVGGAEAFF. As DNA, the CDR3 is TGTGCCAGCAGTTTATGGGGGGTCGGAGGGGCTGAAGCTTTCTTT.

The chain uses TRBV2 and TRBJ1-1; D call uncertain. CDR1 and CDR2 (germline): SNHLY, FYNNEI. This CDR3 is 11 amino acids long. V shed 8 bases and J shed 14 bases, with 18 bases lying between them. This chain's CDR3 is CASGVQRRGFF. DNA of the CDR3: TGTGCCAGCGGAGTACAGCGGAGAGGGTTCTTT.

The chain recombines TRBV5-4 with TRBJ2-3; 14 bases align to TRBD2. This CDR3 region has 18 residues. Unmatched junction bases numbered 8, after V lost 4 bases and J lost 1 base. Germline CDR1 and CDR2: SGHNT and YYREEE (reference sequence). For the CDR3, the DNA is TGTGCCAGCAGCCCCCAGACTAGCGGGAGGGCCGGCACAGATACGCAGTATTTT. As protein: CASSPQTSGRAGTDTQYF.

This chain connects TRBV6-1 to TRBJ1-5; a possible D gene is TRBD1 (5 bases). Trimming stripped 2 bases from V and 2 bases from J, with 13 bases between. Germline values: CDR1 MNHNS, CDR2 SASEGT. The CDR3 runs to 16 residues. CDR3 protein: CASSESAGPRNQPQHF. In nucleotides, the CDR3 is TGTGCCAGCAGTGAATCCGCGGGACCCCGCAATCAGCCCCAGCATTTT.

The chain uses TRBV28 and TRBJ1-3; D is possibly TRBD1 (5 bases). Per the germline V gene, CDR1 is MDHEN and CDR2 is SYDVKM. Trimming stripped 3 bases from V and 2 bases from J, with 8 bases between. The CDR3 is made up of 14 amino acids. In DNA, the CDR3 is TGTGCCAGCAGTTTTCGGACACCTGGAAACACCATATATTTT. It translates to CASSFRTPGNTIYF.

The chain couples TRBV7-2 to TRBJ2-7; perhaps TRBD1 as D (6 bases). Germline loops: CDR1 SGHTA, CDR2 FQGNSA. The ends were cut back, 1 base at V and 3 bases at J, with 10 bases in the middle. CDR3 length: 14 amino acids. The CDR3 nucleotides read TGTGCCAGCAGCTTAGAAGGGGGATTCTACGAGCAGTACTTC. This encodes CASSLEGGFYEQYF.

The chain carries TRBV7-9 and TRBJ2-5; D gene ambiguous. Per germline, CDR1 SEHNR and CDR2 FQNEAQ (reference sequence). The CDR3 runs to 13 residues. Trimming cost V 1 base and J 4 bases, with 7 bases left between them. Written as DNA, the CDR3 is TGTGCCAGCAGCTTAGTAGTAGCAGAGACCCAGTACTTC. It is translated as CASSLVVAETQYF.

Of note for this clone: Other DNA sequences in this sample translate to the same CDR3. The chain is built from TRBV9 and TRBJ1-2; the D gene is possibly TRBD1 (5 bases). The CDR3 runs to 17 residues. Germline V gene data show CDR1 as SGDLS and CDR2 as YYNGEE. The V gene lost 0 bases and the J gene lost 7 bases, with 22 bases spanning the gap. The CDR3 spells CASSVAPTQTERGGYTF. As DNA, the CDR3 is TGTGCCAGCAGCGTAGCCCCTACCCAGACAGAAAGAGGTGGCTACACCTTC.

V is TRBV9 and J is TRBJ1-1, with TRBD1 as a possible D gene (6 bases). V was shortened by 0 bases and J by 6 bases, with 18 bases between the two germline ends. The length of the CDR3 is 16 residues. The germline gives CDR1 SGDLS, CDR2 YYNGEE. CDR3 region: CASSVARVGGRAEAFF. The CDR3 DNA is TGTGCCAGCAGCGTAGCCAGAGTGGGGGGGCGGGCTGAAGCTTTCTTT.

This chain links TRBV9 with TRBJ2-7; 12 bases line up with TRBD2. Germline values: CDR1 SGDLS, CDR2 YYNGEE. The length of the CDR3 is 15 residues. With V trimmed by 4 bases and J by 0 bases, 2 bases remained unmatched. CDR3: CASSPTSGSSYEQYF. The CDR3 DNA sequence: TGTGCCAGCAGCCCGACTAGCGGGAGCTCCTACGAGCAGTACTTC.

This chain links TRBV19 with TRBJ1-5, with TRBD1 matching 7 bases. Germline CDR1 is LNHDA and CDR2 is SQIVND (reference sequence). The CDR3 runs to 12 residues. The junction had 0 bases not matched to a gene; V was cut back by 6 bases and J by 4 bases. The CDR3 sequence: CASRQGNQPQHF. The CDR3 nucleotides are TGTGCCAGTAGACAGGGGAATCAGCCCCAGCATTTT.